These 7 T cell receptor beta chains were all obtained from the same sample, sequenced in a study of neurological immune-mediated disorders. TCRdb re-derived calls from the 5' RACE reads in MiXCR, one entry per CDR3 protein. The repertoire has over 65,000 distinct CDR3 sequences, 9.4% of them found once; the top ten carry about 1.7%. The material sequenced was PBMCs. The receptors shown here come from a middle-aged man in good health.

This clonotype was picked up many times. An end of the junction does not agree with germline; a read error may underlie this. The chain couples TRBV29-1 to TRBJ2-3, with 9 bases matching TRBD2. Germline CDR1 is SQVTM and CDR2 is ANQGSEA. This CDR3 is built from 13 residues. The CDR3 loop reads CSVEAGGIDTQYF. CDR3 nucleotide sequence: TGCAGCGTGGAAGCGGGAGGTATAGATACGCAGTATTTT.

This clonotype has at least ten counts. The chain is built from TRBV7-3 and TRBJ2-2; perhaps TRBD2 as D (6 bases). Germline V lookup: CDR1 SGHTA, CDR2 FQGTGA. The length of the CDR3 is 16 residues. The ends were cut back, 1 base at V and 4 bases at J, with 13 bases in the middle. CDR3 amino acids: CASSLIGGGGTGELFF. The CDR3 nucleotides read TGTGCCAGCAGCTTAATCGGGGGAGGTGGCACCGGGGAGCTGTTTTTT.

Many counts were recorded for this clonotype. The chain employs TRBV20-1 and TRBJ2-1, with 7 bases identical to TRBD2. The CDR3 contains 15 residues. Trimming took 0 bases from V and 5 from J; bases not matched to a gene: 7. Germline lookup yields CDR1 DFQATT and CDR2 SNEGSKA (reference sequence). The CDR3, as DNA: TGCAGTGCTAGAGATGTTCAGCGGGGCAACAATGAGCAGTTCTTC. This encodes CSARDVQRGNNEQFF.

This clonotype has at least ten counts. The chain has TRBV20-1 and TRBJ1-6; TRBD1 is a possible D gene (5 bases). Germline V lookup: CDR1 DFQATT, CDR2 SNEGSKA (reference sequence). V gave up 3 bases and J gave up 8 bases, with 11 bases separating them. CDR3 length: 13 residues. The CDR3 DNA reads TGCAGTGCTAGGGACACCACCCATTCACCCCTCCACTTT. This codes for CSARDTTHSPLHF.

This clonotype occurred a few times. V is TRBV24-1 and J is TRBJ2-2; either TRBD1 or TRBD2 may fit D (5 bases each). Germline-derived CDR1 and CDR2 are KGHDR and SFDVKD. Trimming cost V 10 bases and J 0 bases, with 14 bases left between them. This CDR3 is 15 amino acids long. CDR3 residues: CATGDGTTNTGELFF. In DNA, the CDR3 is TGTGCCACGGGGGATGGAACTACGAACACCGGGGAGCTGTTTTTT.

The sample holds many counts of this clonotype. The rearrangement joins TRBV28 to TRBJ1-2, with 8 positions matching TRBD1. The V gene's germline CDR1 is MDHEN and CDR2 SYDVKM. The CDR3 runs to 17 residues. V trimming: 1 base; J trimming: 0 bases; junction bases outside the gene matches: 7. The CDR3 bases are TGTGCCAGCAGTTTATTGCAGGGGGCGTTAGCTAACTATGGCTACACCTTC. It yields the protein CASSLLQGALANYGYTF.

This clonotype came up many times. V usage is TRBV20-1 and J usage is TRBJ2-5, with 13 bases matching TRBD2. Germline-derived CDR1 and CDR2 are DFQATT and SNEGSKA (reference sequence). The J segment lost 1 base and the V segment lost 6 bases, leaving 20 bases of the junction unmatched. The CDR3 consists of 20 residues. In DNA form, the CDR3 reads TGCAGTGCCCCTAGACTGGGCACTAGCGGGGGGGGGGGCCTCCAAGAGACCCAGTACTTC. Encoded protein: CSAPRLGTSGGGGLQETQYF.